These 27 T cell receptor beta chains originate from one sample sequenced in a study of shared clonotypes between healthy human individuals. Sequenced by immunoSEQ multiplex PCR; TCRdb stores in-frame clones only, minus some. The repertoire holds about 1 million clones, with around 74% as singletons. Sequences were obtained from memory CD4+ T cells sorted from blood. The subset denotes: CD45RA-negative fraction. The receptors stem from a man in his late teens or twenties in good health.

The rearrangement links TRBV18 to TRBJ2-1, with 7 nucleotides matching TRBD1. Germline CDR1 KGHSH, CDR2 LQKENI. This CDR3 region has 17 residues. V shed 3 bases, J shed 3 bases, and the junction held 11 bases outside the gene matches. CDR3 protein: CASSPGNRGMRYNEQFF. The CDR3 bases are TGTGCCAGCTCACCGGGGAACAGGGGCATGCGCTACAATGAGCAGTTCTTC.

J is TRBJ1-1 and V is TRBV2; 7 bases fit TRBD1. From germline, CDR1 is SNHLY and CDR2 FYNNEI. J lost 0 bases, V lost 7 bases, and 8 bases had no gene match. CDR3 length: 15 residues. CDR3 protein: CASIGEGAVNTEAFF. CDR3 DNA sequence: TGTGCCAGCATCGGGGAGGGGGCGGTGAACACTGAAGCTTTCTTT.

The chain joins TRBV28 to TRBJ2-1; D is possibly TRBD2 (5 bases). Trimming shortened V by 3 bases and J by 13 bases, and 13 bases separated the two germline ends. The CDR3 covers 12 residues. CDR1 and CDR2 from the germline V gene are MDHEN and SYDVKM. The CDR3 region is CASSFPPREQFF. The CDR3 DNA sequence: TGTGCCAGCAGTTTCCCTCCCCGGGAACAGTTCTTC.

About this clone: Other DNA variants within this sample encode the same CDR3. The chain links TRBV10-3 to TRBJ2-1; TRBD2 agrees at 8 bases. The J segment lost 0 bases and the V segment lost 4 bases, leaving 2 bases of the junction unmatched. The CDR3 runs 15 residues. CDR1 is ENHRY and CDR2 is SYGVKD in the germline V gene. The CDR3 nucleotides are TGTGCCATCAGTGCGAGCGGGAGCTCCTACAATGAGCAGTTCTTC. Protein: CAISASGSSYNEQFF.

The V gene is TRBV5-6, the J gene TRBJ1-5; D call uncertain. The V end was cut by 1 base, the J end by 12 bases, with 14 bases between. The CDR3 loop spans 13 amino acids. CDR1 SGHDT and CDR2 YYEEEE come from the germline V gene. The CDR3 coding sequence is TGTGCCAGCAGCTTGATCCAGGACCCCCGCCAGCATTTT. This codes for CASSLIQDPRQHF. Full variable domain (outside the CDR3, taken from reference TRBV5-6 and TRBJ1-5): DAGVTQSPTHLIKTRGQQVTLRCSPKSGHDTVSWYQQALGQGPQFIFQYYEEEERQRGNFPDRFSGHQFPNYSSELNVNALLLGDSALYLCASSLIQDPRQHFGDGTRLSIL.

Regarding this clone: This specimen includes other DNA sequences encoding the same CDR3. The CDR3: CASSPGQTQETQYF. CDR3 in DNA: TGTGCCAGCTCACCAGGACAGACCCAAGAGACCCAGTACTTC. V is TRBV18 and J is TRBJ2-5; maybe TRBD1 (6 bases). The germline V and J ends were trimmed by 2 bases and 1 base, with 8 bases remaining between them. The germline V gene has CDR1 KGHSH and CDR2 LQKENI. This CDR3 is 14 amino acids long.

The chain joins TRBV18 to TRBJ2-4; tentatively, D is TRBD1 (5 bases). The CDR3 loop spans 16 amino acids. CDR1 KGHSH and CDR2 LQKENI come from the germline V gene. Trimming left V 3 bases short and J 7 bases short, with 19 bases between. CDR3 in DNA: TGTGCCAGCTCACCTCCTTCGCAGGGAAGTTGGAACATTCAGTACTTC. This gives the protein CASSPPSQGSWNIQYF.

The V call is TRBV2, the J call TRBJ1-1, with a possible D match to TRBD1 (6 bases). The CDR3 loop spans 14 amino acids. CDR1 SNHLY and CDR2 FYNNEI come from the germline V gene. Trimming shortened V by 7 bases and J by 1 base, and 13 bases separated the two germline ends. In DNA form, the CDR3 reads TGTGCCAGCACCACAGTGGGACAGAACACTGAAGCTTTCTTT. Translation: CASTTVGQNTEAFF.

This clone has only one observation. The chain uses TRBV11-2 and TRBJ2-5; TRBD2 matches at 9 bases. V was pared by 5 bases and J by 5 bases, with 9 bases of the junction left unmatched. Germline values: CDR1 SGHAT, CDR2 FQNNGV. This CDR3 has 15 amino acids. The CDR3 DNA reads as TGTGCCAGCAGCCCTCAAAGCGGGGGGCAGGAGACCCAGTACTTC. This codes for CASSPQSGGQETQYF. The whole variable domain, remainder taken from reference TRBV11-2 and TRBJ2-5, is EAGVAQSPRYKIIEKRQSVAFWCNPISGHATLYWYQQILGQGPKLLIQFQNNGVVDDSQLPKDRFSAERLKGVDSTLKIQPAKLEDSAVYLCASSPQSGGQETQYFGPGTRLLVL.

CDR3 nucleotide sequence: TGTGCCAGCAGCTATGGGGAGGGTCTTGGTGGAAACACCATATATTTT. Translation gives CASSYGEGLGGNTIYF. The chain has TRBV7-2 and TRBJ1-3; no reliable D call. CDR1 is SGHTA and CDR2 is FQGNSA in the germline V gene. Trimming took off 4 bases at V and 3 bases at J, with 16 bases between the two ends. The CDR3 runs 16 residues.

The chain joins TRBV4-3 to TRBJ1-4; D perhaps matches TRBD1 (6 bases). The CDR3 loop spans 16 amino acids. Germline V gene lookup returns CDR1 LGHNA and CDR2 YSLEER. V was pared by 0 bases and J by 5 bases, with 13 bases between. DNA for the CDR3: TGCGCCAGCAGCCAAGATTCGGGAGGGGGGAATGAAAAACTGTTTTTT. It translates to CASSQDSGGGNEKLFF.

The gene calls are TRBV4-1 and TRBJ1-4; D may be TRBD1 (6 bases). This CDR3 contains 15 residues. CDR1 is MGHRA, CDR2 YSYEKL, per germline. V shed 4 bases and J shed 7 bases, with 16 bases lying between them. The CDR3 sequence: CASSPDRQWGEKLFF. For the CDR3, the DNA is TGCGCCAGCAGCCCTGACAGGCAATGGGGTGAAAAACTGTTTTTT.

The chain carries TRBV5-1 and TRBJ2-7; TRBD2 agrees at 9 bases. The CDR3 has 18 amino acids. With 1 base clipped from V and 3 bases from J, the junction kept 14 bases outside the gene matches. The germline CDR1 and CDR2 sequences are SGHRS and YFSETQ. The CDR3 region has the DNA TGCGCCAGCAGCTTGTTGGGCGGGAGGGCCGATCCCGGCTACGAGCAGTACTTC. It codes for CASSLLGGRADPGYEQYF.

V is TRBV7-2 and J is TRBJ2-7; 13 positions agree with TRBD2. CDR3 length equals 14 residues. V was pared by 5 bases and J by 7 bases, with 5 bases of the junction left unmatched. The germline gives CDR1 SGHTA, CDR2 FQGNSA. The DNA of the CDR3 is TGTGCCAGCAGCGCGGGACTAGCGGGAAAAGAGCAGTACTTC. It codes for CASSAGLAGKEQYF. Drawing the rest from reference TRBV7-2 and TRBJ2-7, the complete variable domain is GAGVSQSPSNKVTEKGKDVELRCDPISGHTALYWYRQSLGQGLEFLIYFQGNSAPDKSGLPSDRFSAERTGGSVSTLTIQRTQQEDSAVYLCASSAGLAGKEQYFGPGTRLTVT.

The V gene is TRBV28, the J gene TRBJ1-2, with TRBD1 as a possible D gene (5 bases). The CDR3 has 15 amino acids. The V gene's germline CDR1 is MDHEN and CDR2 SYDVKM. V lost 3 bases and J 8 bases, leaving 19 bases between the germline ends. The CDR3 nucleotides read TGTGCCAGCAGTTTTTCGACAGTGTCTAGTGTAGGCTACACCTTC. This sequence encodes CASSFSTVSSVGYTF.

V gene TRBV6-1 combines with J gene TRBJ1-2; 8 bases line up with TRBD1. There are 14 residues in the CDR3. From germline, CDR1 is MNHNS and CDR2 SASEGT. V lost 6 bases and J lost 8; bases outside the gene matches: 11. The DNA of the CDR3 is TGTGCCAGCAGAGTCGCCGGACAGGGTAGGGGCTACACCTTC. Translating it yields CASRVAGQGRGYTF.

CDR3 loop: CASTSAHGTGDGYTF. CDR3 DNA: TGTGCCAGTACCTCCGCCCACGGGACAGGGGATGGCTACACCTTC. The chain recombines TRBV19 with TRBJ1-2, with 10 bases matching TRBD1. The CDR3 totals 15 residues. Germline lookup yields CDR1 LNHDA and CDR2 SQIVND (reference sequence). V lost 7 bases, J lost 6 bases, and 11 bases stayed unmatched.

The gene calls are TRBV6-1 and TRBJ2-5, with TRBD2 identical over 8 bases. Trimming cost V 0 bases and J 5 bases; bases outside gene matches: 5. The germline CDR1 and CDR2 sequences are MNHNS and SASEGT. The CDR3 contains 15 residues. The CDR3 is CASSEATSGTETQYF. The CDR3, as DNA: TGTGCCAGCAGTGAAGCAACTAGCGGAACGGAGACCCAGTACTTC.

This clone has just a few counts. The chain combines TRBV10-3 with TRBJ1-6; D might be TRBD1 (6 bases). Germline-derived CDR1 and CDR2 are ENHRY and SYGVKD. Trimming pared 10 bases from V and 6 bases from J, leaving 19 bases between. This CDR3 contains 15 residues. CDR3 sequence reads: CATMDGPRGNSPLHF. CDR3 bases: TGTGCCACAATGGACGGGCCCAGGGGTAATTCACCCCTCCACTTT.

The chain couples TRBV11-2 to TRBJ1-1; tentative D call: TRBD1 (6 bases). This CDR3 has 16 residues. V was trimmed by 1 base and J by 0 bases, leaving 12 bases between them. Germline V gives CDR1 SGHAT, CDR2 FQNNGV. The CDR3 here is CASSLGGPGVNTEAFF. The CDR3 region has the DNA TGTGCCAGCAGCTTAGGTGGCCCAGGGGTGAACACTGAAGCTTTCTTT. Together with reference TRBV11-2 and TRBJ1-1, the CDR3 gives the full variable domain: EAGVAQSPRYKIIEKRQSVAFWCNPISGHATLYWYQQILGQGPKLLIQFQNNGVVDDSQLPKDRFSAERLKGVDSTLKIQPAKLEDSAVYLCASSLGGPGVNTEAFFGQGTRLTVV.

This clone turned up a few times. The chain uses TRBV10-3 and TRBJ1-3; possibly TRBD1 for D (5 bases). This CDR3 is built from 18 residues. V lost 3 bases and J lost 3, with 21 bases in between. Germline loops: CDR1 ENHRY, CDR2 SYGVKD. CDR3 in amino acids: CAISDKGTARPDGNTIYF. Written as DNA, the CDR3 is TGTGCCATCAGTGATAAGGGGACCGCGAGGCCTGATGGAAACACCATATATTTT.

V and J are TRBV5-4 and TRBJ2-7; D is undetermined. Germline CDR1 is SGHNT and CDR2 is YYREEE (reference sequence). The V end lost 0 bases, the J end lost 3 bases, and 7 bases lay between the germline ends. This CDR3 comprises 13 residues. CDR3 in DNA: TGTGCCAGCAGCTTGGGGGCACTCTACGAGCAGTACTTC. Amino acids: CASSLGALYEQYF.

This chain links TRBV18 with TRBJ2-5; D is unresolved. Germline loops: CDR1 KGHSH, CDR2 LQKENI. The ends were cut back, 6 bases at V and 0 bases at J, with 5 bases in the middle. The CDR3 totals 12 residues. CDR3 bases: TGTGCCAGCTCCGTGTACCAAGAGACCCAGTACTTC. This codes for CASSVYQETQYF.

The chain joins TRBV7-2 to TRBJ2-2; D is uncertain. The germline V gene has CDR1 SGHTA and CDR2 FQGNSA. CDR3 length: 13 residues. Trimming removed 5 bases at V and 0 bases at J, with 4 bases between. The CDR3, as DNA: TGTGCCAGCAGCGCTCCGAACACCGGGGAGCTGTTTTTT. Translation gives CASSAPNTGELFF.

This clone was detected a few times. The rearrangement uses TRBV4-3 and TRBJ1-3; the match to TRBD1 covers 9 bases. CDR1 and CDR2 from the germline V gene are LGHNA and YSLEER. The CDR3 sequence is 19 residues long. The ends lost 0 bases at V and 0 bases at J; junction bases unmatched: 9. The CDR3 is CASSQEEVRTGVSGNTIYF. The CDR3 DNA is TGCGCCAGCAGCCAAGAAGAGGTGAGGACAGGGGTCTCTGGAAACACCATATATTTT.

V is TRBV29-1 and J is TRBJ2-1; the D gene is possibly TRBD2 (6 bases). Per germline, CDR1 SQVTM and CDR2 ANQGSEA. The CDR3 spans 14 residues. V was clipped by 5 bases and J by 1 base, with 12 bases between them. In DNA, the CDR3 is TGCAGCGTTTTCCCGGGAGTATCCTACAATGAGCAGTTCTTC. Protein product: CSVFPGVSYNEQFF.

The chain joins TRBV7-8 to TRBJ2-1; D call uncertain. V was clipped by 6 bases and J by 10 bases, with 16 bases between them. The CDR3 extends over 13 amino acids. Germline values: CDR1 SGHVS, CDR2 FQNEAQ. The CDR3 nucleotides are TGTGCCAGCAGACCTGCCTGGGCCGGAGAGCAGTTCTTC. This encodes CASRPAWAGEQFF. The complete variable domain, with remaining parts taken from reference TRBV7-8 and TRBJ2-1, reads GAGVSQSPRYKVAKRGQDVALRCDPISGHVSLFWYQQALGQGPEFLTYFQNEAQLDKSGLPSDRFFAERPEGSVSTLKIQRTQQEDSAVYLCASRPAWAGEQFFGPGTRLTVL.